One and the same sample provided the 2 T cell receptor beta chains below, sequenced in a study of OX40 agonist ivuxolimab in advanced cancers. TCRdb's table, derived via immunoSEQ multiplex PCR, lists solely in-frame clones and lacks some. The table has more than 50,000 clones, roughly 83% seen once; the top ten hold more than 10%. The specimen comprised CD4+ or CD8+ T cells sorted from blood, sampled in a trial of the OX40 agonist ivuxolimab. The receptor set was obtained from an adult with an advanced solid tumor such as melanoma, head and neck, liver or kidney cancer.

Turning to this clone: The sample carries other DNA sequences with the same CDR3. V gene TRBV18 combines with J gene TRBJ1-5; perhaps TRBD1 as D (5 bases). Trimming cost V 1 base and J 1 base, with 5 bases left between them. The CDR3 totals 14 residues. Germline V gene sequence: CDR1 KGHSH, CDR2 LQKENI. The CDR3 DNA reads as TGTGCCAGCTCACCACAGGGGAGCAATCAGCCCCAGCATTTT. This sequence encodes CASSPQGSNQPQHF. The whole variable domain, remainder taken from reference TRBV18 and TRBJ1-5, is NAGVMQNPRHLVRRRGQEARLRCSPMKGHSHVYWYRQLPEEGLKFMVYLQKENIIDESGMPKERFSAEFPKEGPSILRIQQVVRGDSAAYFCASSPQGSNQPQHFGDGTRLSIL.

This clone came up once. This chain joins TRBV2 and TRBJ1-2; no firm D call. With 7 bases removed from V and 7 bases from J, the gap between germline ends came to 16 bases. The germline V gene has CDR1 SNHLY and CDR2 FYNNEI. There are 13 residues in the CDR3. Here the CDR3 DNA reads TGTGCCAGCAATCCCCTGTTGATGGGTGGCTACACCTTC. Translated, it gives CASNPLLMGGYTF.